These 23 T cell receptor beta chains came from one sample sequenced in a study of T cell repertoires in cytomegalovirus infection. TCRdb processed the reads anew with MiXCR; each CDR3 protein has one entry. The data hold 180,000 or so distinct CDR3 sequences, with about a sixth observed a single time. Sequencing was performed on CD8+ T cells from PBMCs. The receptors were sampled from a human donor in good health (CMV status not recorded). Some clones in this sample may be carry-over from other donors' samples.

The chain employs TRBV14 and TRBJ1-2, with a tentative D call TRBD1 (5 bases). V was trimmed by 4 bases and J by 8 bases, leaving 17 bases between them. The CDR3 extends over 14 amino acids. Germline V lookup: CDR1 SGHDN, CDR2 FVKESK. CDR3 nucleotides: TGTGCCAGCAGCCTTAACAGGTCGTTGGTAGGCTACACCTTC. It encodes CASSLNRSLVGYTF.

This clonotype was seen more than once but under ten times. The CDR3 is CSAASFRDRGTQPQHF. CDR3 coding DNA: TGCAGTGCTGCCTCGTTCCGGGACAGGGGGACTCAGCCCCAGCATTTT. The V and J genes are TRBV20-1 and TRBJ1-5; 11 nucleotides match TRBD1. V shed 5 bases and J 6 bases; nucleotides not matched to a gene: 12. Germline CDR1 is DFQATT and CDR2 is SNEGSKA (reference sequence). This CDR3 is built from 16 residues.

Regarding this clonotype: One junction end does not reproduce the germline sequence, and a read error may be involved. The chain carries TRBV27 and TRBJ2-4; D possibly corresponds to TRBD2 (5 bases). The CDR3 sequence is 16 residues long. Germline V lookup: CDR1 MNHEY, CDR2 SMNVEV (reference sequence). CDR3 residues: CASARAAPLAKNSQYF. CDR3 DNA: TGTGCCAGCGCCCGCGCAGCACCCCTAGCCAAAAACAGTCAGTACTTC.

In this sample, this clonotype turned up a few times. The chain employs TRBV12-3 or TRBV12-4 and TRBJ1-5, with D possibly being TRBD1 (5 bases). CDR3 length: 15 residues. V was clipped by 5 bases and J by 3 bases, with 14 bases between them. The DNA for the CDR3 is TGTGCCAGCAGTCACCAGGACACACTCAATCAGCCCCAGCATTTT. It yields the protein CASSHQDTLNQPQHF.

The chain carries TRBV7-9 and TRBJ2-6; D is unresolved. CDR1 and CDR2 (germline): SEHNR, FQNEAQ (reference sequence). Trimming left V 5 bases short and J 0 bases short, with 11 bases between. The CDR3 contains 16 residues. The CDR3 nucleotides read TGTGCCAGCAGCGAGGACGTTTTCTCTGGGGCCAACGTCCTGACTTTC. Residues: CASSEDVFSGANVLTF.

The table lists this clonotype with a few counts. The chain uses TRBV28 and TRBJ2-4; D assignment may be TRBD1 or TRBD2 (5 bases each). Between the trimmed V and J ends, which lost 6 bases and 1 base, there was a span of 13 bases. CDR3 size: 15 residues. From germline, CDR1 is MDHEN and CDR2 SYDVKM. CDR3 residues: CASRFRVAAKNIQYF. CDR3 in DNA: TGTGCCAGCAGGTTCAGGGTAGCGGCCAAAAACATTCAGTACTTC.

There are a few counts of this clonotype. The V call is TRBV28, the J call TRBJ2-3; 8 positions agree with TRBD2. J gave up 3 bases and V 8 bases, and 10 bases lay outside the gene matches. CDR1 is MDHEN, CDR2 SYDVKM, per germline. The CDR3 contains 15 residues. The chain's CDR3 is CASDPGLGSTDTQYF. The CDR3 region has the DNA TGTGCCAGCGACCCGGGACTAGGATCAACAGATACGCAGTATTTT. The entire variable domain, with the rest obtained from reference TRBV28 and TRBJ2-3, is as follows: DVKVTQSSRYLVKRTGEKVFLECVQDMDHENMFWYRQDPGLGLRLIYFSYDVKMKEKGDIPEGYSVSREKKERFSLILESASTNQTSMYLCASDPGLGSTDTQYFGPGTRLTVL.

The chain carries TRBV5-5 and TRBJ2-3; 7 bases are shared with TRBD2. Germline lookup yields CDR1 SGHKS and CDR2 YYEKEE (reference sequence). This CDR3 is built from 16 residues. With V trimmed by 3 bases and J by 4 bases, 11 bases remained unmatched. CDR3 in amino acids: CASSSWTRADADTQYF. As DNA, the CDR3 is TGTGCCAGCAGCTCGTGGACTAGGGCTGACGCAGATACGCAGTATTTT.

The CDR3, as DNA: TGCAGTGCTAGAGATGTCGCGGGGCCCCACCAAGAGACCCAGTACTTC. Translated: CSARDVAGPHQETQYF. The chain carries TRBV20-1 and TRBJ2-5; maybe TRBD2 (6 bases). Germline V gives CDR1 DFQATT, CDR2 SNEGSKA (reference sequence). CDR3 size: 16 residues. Trimming left V 0 bases short and J 0 bases short, with 14 bases between.

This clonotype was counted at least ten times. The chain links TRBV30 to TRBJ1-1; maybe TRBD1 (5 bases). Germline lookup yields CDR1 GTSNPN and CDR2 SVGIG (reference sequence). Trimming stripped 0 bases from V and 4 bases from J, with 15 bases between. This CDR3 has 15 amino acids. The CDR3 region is CAWSVSSFGATEAFF. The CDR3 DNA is TGTGCCTGGAGTGTCTCTTCCTTCGGGGCCACTGAAGCTTTCTTT.

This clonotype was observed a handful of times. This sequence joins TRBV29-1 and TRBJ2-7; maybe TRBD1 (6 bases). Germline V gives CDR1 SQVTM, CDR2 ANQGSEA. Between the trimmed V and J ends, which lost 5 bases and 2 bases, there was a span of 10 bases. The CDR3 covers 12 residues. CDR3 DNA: TGCAGCGTTTGGGACACTACCTACGAGCAGTACTTC. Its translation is CSVWDTTYEQYF.

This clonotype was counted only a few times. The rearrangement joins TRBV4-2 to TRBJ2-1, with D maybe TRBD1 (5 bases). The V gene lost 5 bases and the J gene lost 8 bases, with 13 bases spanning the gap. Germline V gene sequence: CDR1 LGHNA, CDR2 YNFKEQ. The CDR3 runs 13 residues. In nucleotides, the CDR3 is TGTGCCAGCAGCGTGGACATTATCGATGAGCAGTTCTTC. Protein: CASSVDIIDEQFF.

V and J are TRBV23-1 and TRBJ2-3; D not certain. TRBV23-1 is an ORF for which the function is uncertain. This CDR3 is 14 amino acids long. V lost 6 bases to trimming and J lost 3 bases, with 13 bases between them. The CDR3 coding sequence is TGCGCCAGCAGGAAAGTGGAGTCGACAGATACGCAGTATTTT. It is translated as CASRKVESTDTQYF.

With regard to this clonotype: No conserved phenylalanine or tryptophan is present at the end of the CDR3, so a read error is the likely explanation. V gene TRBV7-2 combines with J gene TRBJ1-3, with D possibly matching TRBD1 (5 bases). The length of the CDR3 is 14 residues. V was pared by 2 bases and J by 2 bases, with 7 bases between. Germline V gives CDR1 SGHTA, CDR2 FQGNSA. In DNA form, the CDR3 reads TGTGCCAGCAGCTTAACGGGGCCTGGAAACACCATATATATT. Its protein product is CASSLTGPGNTIYI.

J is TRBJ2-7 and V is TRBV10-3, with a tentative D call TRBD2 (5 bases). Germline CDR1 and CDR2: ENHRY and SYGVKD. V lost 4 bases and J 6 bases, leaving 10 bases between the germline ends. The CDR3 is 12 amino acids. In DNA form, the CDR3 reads TGTGCCATCAGTGGGCTCGAGGGCGAGCAGTACTTC. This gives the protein CAISGLEGEQYF.

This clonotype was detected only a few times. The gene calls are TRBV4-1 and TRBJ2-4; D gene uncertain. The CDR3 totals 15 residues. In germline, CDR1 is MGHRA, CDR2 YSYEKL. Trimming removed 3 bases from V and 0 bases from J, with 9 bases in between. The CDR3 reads CASSQGELAKNIQYF. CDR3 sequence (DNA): TGCGCCAGCAGCCAGGGCGAACTAGCCAAAAACATTCAGTACTTC.

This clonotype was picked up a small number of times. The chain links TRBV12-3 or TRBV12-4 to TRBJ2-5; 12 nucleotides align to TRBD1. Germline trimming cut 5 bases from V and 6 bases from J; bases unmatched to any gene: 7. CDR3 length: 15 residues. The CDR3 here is CASSPGDRGHKTQYF. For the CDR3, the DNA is TGTGCCAGCAGTCCCGGGGACAGGGGGCACAAGACCCAGTACTTC.

The CDR3 is CSVEPGQRLREQFF. In DNA, the CDR3 is TGCAGCGTTGAACCGGGACAGAGGCTCAGAGAGCAGTTCTTC. The chain employs TRBV29-1 and TRBJ2-1, with 7 bases that match TRBD1. The CDR3 is 14 residues long. With V trimmed by 2 bases and J by 10 bases, 11 bases remained unmatched. Germline V gives CDR1 SQVTM, CDR2 ANQGSEA.

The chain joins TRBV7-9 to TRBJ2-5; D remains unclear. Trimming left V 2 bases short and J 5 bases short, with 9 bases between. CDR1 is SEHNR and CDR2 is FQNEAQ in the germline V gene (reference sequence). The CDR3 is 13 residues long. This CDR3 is CASSLYTRETQYF. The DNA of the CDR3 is TGTGCCAGCAGCTTATATACCAGGGAGACCCAGTACTTC.

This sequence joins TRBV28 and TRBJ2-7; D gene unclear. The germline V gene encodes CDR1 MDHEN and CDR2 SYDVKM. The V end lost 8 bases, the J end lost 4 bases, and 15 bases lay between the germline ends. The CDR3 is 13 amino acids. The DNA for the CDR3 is TGTGCCAGCTCGTCCGCGAACGGATACGAGCAGTACTTC. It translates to CASSSANGYEQYF.

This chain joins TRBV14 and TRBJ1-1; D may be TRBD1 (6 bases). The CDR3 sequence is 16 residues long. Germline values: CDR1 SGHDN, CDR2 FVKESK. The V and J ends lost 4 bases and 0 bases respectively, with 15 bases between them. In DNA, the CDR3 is TGTGCCAGCAGCCCCCTAGGGGGTCCCATGAACACTGAAGCTTTCTTT. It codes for CASSPLGGPMNTEAFF.

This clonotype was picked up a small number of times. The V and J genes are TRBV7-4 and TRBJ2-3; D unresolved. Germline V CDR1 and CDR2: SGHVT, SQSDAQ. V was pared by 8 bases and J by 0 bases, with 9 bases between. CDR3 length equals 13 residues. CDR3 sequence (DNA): TGTGCCAGCGACCGCTCTAGCACAGATACGCAGTATTTT. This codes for CASDRSSTDTQYF.

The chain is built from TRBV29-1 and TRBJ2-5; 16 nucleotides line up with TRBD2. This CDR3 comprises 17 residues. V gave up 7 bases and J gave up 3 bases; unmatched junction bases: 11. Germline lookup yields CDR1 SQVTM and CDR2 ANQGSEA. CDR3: CSEPGLAGGKWEETQYF. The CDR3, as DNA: TGCAGCGAGCCGGGACTAGCGGGGGGGAAGTGGGAAGAGACCCAGTACTTC. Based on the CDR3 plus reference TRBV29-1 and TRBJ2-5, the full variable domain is SAVISQKPSRDICQRGTSLTIQCQVDSQVTMMFWYRQQPGQSLTLIATANQGSEATYESGFVIDKFPISRPNLTFSTLTVSNMSPEDSSIYLCSEPGLAGGKWEETQYFGPGTRLLVL.